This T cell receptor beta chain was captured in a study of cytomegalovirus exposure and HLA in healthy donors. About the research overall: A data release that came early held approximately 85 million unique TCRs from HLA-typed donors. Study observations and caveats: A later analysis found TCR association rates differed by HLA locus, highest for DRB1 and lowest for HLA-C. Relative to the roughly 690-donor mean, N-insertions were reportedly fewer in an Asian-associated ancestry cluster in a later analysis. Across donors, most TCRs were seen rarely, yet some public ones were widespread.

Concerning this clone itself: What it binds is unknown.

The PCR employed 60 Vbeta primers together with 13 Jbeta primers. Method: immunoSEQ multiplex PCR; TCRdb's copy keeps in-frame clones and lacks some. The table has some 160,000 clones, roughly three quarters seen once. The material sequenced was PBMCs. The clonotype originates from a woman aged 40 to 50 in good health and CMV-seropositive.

The CDR3 DNA reads as TGTGCCAGCAGCGCCGCGGGGGGGTTAGATACGCAGTATTTT. Its translation: CASSAAGGLDTQYF. The genes are TRBV7-3 and TRBJ2-3, with 9 bases that match TRBD2. There are 14 residues in the CDR3. The germline CDR1 and CDR2 sequences are SGHTA and FQGTGA. J lost 5 bases, V lost 5 bases, and 5 bases had no gene match.